Listed below are T cell receptor beta chains from one sample, sequenced in a study of blood T cell repertoires in COVID-19. Generated by immunoSEQ multiplex PCR, the TCRdb table keeps only in-frame clones and is missing some. The sample yields 150,000 to 200,000 clones, 60% to 85% seen once. The sample was peripheral blood. Every receptor here comes from a woman aged 50 to 65 with active or convalescent COVID-19. CDR3s include the opening cysteine and the closing phenylalanine or tryptophan. The D gene is left open where the match is weak. The listing skips clone size in some rows; elsewhere it reads once, few, many or a size class.

d_call j_call v_call clone_size cdr3_nt cdr3_aa
- TRBJ2-5 TRBV9 - TGTGCCAGCAGCCCCGGCGGCGGGGTGGTGGTAGGGGAGACCCAGTACTTC CASSPGGGVVVGETQYF
- TRBJ2-3 TRBV7-3 - TGTGCCAGCAGCCTGATCAGGGTTTCAGATACGCAGTATTTT CASSLIRVSDTQYF
- TRBJ2-5 TRBV23-1 - TGCGCCAGCAGTCCGCCTGGGCAGGGACAAGAGACCCAGTACTTC CASSPPGQGQETQYF
TRBD1 TRBJ2-7 TRBV5-1 - TGCGCCAGCAGCTTTGGGACAGGGGAGACCGAGCAGTACTTC CASSFGTGETEQYF
TRBD2 TRBJ2-5 TRBV4-2 - TGTGCCAGCAGCCAACGGGGGGGCAGATCTGAAGAGACCCAGTACTTC CASSQRGGRSEETQYF
TRBD1 TRBJ1-4 TRBV30 - TGTGCCTGGAGTGTCATCCAGGGGGCAGAACTGTTTTTT CAWSVIQGAELFF
- TRBJ2-3 TRBV2 few TGTGCCAGCAGTGGTCGCGGGCACGGCACAGATACGCAGTATTTT CASSGRGHGTDTQYF
TRBD2 TRBJ2-1 TRBV9 - TGTGCCAGCAGCGTAGGGGCTAGCGGGATTTGGAATGAGCAGTTCTTC CASSVGASGIWNEQFF
TRBD1 TRBJ1-1 TRBV6-5 - TGTGCCAGCAGTTACCGACAGGGGGCACGTACTGAAGCTTTCTTT CASSYRQGARTEAFF
- TRBJ1-2 TRBV29-1 - TGCAGCGTGCAGGAGGGGTCCAACTATGGCTACACCTTC CSVQEGSNYGYTF
- TRBJ1-3 TRBV9 - TGTGCCAGCAGGCCATCGGGGGTTGGGCACACCATATATTTT CASRPSGVGHTIYF